This TCR beta chain is drawn from a study of blood T cell repertoires in COVID-19. The V gene end was trimmed by 0 bases and the J gene end by 7 bases; junction bases not matched to a gene: 8. The germline V gene has CDR1 SGHNT and CDR2 YYREEE (reference sequence). This CDR3 has 15 amino acids. This clone showed up just a few times. Per the original data handling: Amplification of reference gene primers provided the estimated nucleated cell counts. The protocol was immunoSEQ multiplex PCR, while the TCRdb copy is restricted to in-frame clones and leaves out a portion. V, J and clone size derive from that table, while D and trimming were established from the DNA sequence. Of about 290,000 clones listed, around four fifths are singletons.

Sample: peripheral blood. The receptor was derived from a woman between 45 and 65 years old with active or convalescent COVID-19. This chain links TRBV5-4 with TRBJ2-7; 9 bases align to TRBD2. This chain's CDR3 is CASSLVLAGASEQYF. CDR3 nucleotides: TGTGCCAGCAGCTTGGTATTAGCGGGAGCCTCTGAGCAGTACTTC.